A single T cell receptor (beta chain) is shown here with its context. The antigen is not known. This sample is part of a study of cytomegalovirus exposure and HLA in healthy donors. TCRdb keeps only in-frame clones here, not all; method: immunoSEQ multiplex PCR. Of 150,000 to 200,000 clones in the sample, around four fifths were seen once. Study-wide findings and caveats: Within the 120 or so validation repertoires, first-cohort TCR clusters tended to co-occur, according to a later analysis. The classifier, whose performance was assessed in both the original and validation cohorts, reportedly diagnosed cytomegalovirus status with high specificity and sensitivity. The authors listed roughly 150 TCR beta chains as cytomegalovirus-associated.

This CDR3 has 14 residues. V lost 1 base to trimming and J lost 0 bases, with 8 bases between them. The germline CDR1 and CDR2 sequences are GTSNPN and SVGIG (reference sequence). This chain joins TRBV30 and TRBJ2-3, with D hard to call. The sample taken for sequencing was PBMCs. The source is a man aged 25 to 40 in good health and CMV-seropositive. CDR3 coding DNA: TGTGCCTGGAGTGAAGACAAAAGCACAGATACGCAGTATTTT. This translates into CAWSEDKSTDTQYF.